This TCR beta chain emerged from a study of blood T cell repertoires in COVID-19. Study information: The origin of the acute and convalescent COVID-19 samples was the United States, Italy and Spain.

The CDR3 loop spans 19 amino acids. V lost 1 base and J 0 bases, leaving 19 bases between the germline ends. Germline V gives CDR1 SGHTA, CDR2 FQGNSA. Authors' methods: Nucleated cell counts were estimated from reference gene primer amplification. Clones were read by immunoSEQ multiplex PCR, and TCRdb kept only the in-frame ones, dropping some. D and trimming were read from the DNA, whereas the V and J calls and clone size are those reported in that table. The sample has 20,000 or so clones, about 91% seen once. This clone showed up just once. The sample was peripheral blood. The clonotype comes from a woman in her seventies with active COVID-19. The gene calls are TRBV7-2 and TRBJ1-3; TRBD1 is a possible D gene (5 bases). The CDR3, as DNA: TGTGCCAGCAGCTTAGATCCCTCGCGGCCAGGGCGCTCTGGAAACACCATATATTTT. Protein: CASSLDPSRPGRSGNTIYF.